One and the same sample provided the 12 T cell receptor beta chains below, sequenced in a study of T-cell memory formation after mild COVID-19. TCRdb ran MiXCR on the 5' RACE reads and lists one entry per CDR3 protein. The profile shows about 350,000 distinct CDR3 sequences, approximately 13% of them singletons. What was sequenced was PBMCs or a T cell subset sorted from them (not recorded which). All receptors come from a man aged 18-30 years who had mild COVID-19 (a few samples of this study predate the infection). Cell type and time point are not known.

In its sample, this clonotype was seen a few times. This chain joins TRBV27 and TRBJ2-7, with D maybe TRBD1 (6 bases). This CDR3 contains 14 residues. Germline V gene data show CDR1 as MNHEY and CDR2 as SMNVEV (reference sequence). Trimming took 3 bases from V and 2 from J, leaving 11 bases between them. The chain's CDR3 is CASSFATGAYEQYF. In DNA, the CDR3 is TGTGCCAGCAGTTTTGCGACAGGCGCCTACGAGCAGTACTTC.

The J gene is TRBJ2-1, the V gene TRBV7-2; TRBD2 agrees at 9 bases. V shed 5 bases, J shed 0 bases, and the junction held 5 bases outside the gene matches. CDR3 length: 16 residues. Germline V CDR1 and CDR2: SGHTA, FQGNSA. CDR3: CASSPLAGYSYNEQFF. CDR3 coding DNA: TGTGCCAGCAGCCCCCTAGCGGGGTACTCCTACAATGAGCAGTTCTTC.

This clonotype was observed a handful of times. The rearrangement links TRBV5-1 to TRBJ1-1, with TRBD1 matching 9 bases. Per the germline V gene, CDR1 is SGHRS and CDR2 is YFSETQ. V was clipped by 4 bases and J by 5 bases; unmatched bases: 15. The CDR3 is 17 residues long. The CDR3 loop is CASSPRDRVASWTEAFF. The CDR3 DNA reads as TGCGCCAGCAGCCCCCGGGACAGGGTTGCGTCGTGGACTGAAGCTTTCTTT.

The chain couples TRBV6-5 to TRBJ1-6, with 8 bases lining up with TRBD1. The V gene's germline CDR1 is MNHEY and CDR2 SVGAGI. This CDR3 is 17 amino acids long. The trim removed 0 bases at V and 10 bases at J, leaving 11 bases unmatched. Here the CDR3 DNA reads TGTGCCAGCAGTTACTCATACTACGGGACAGGTGAATCACCCCTCCACTTT. Its translation: CASSYSYYGTGESPLHF.

The CDR3 DNA sequence: TGTGCCAGCAGAGAGACAGGGTCTAGGGGCAATCAGCCCCAGCATTTT. It yields the protein CASRETGSRGNQPQHF. The chain joins TRBV12-3 or TRBV12-4 to TRBJ1-5, with TRBD1 identical over 7 bases. V was pared by 6 bases and J by 2 bases, with 10 bases of the junction left unmatched. There are 16 residues in the CDR3.

This clonotype was seen a handful of times. The chain uses TRBV15 and TRBJ2-7; tentatively, D is TRBD2 (6 bases). Trimming took 0 bases from V and 4 from J, leaving 22 bases between them. Germline loops: CDR1 LNHNV, CDR2 YYDKDF (reference sequence). The length of the CDR3 is 18 residues. CDR3 nucleotides: TGTGCCACCAGCAGAGATCAGGGAGCCACAACCCGGGGGTACGAGCAGTACTTC. Translation: CATSRDQGATTRGYEQYF. The variable domain in full, with the rest retrieved from reference TRBV15 and TRBJ2-7, is DAMVIQNPRYQVTQFGKPVTLSCSQTLNHNVMYWYQQKSSQAPKLLFHYYDKDFNNEADTPDNFQSRRPNTSFCFLDIRSPGLGDTAMYLCATSRDQGATTRGYEQYFGPGTRLTVT.

The chain recombines TRBV7-8 with TRBJ2-3, with TRBD2 identical over 7 bases. Germline CDR1 reads SGHVS; CDR2 reads FQNEAQ. Trimming cost V 1 base and J 2 bases; bases outside gene matches: 3. The length of the CDR3 is 15 residues. For the CDR3, the DNA is TGTGCCAGCAGCTTAGTAGGGACTAACACAGATACGCAGTATTTT. Encoded protein: CASSLVGTNTDTQYF.

This clonotype was counted between two and nine times. J is TRBJ1-4 and V is TRBV3-1; D ambiguous. Trimming pared 0 bases from V and 7 bases from J, leaving 9 bases between. The CDR3 totals 14 residues. Germline CDR1 reads LGHDT; CDR2 reads YNNKEL (reference sequence). CDR3 DNA sequence: TGTGCCAGCAGCCAAGATCGTCAGATTGAAAAACTGTTTTTT. Amino acids: CASSQDRQIEKLFF.

In this sample, this clonotype turned up a few times. The chain couples TRBV6-2 or TRBV6-3 to TRBJ1-5; D remains unclear. This CDR3 region has 12 residues. Trimming took off 5 bases at V and 7 bases at J, with 9 bases between the two ends. The germline V gene has CDR1 MNHEY and CDR2 SVGEGT. The CDR3 nucleotides are TGTGCCAGCAGTCCCTTCGAACAGCCCCAGCATTTT. Protein product: CASSPFEQPQHF.

There are a few counts of this clonotype. This sequence joins TRBV20-1 and TRBJ2-7; TRBD1 matches at 8 bases. The CDR3 totals 17 residues. V shed 6 bases, J shed 0 bases, and the junction held 16 bases outside the gene matches. From germline, CDR1 is DFQATT and CDR2 SNEGSKA (reference sequence). Written as DNA, the CDR3 is TGCAGTGCCAAGTCACAGGGGGATCCGTCGAGCTCCTACGAGCAGTACGTC. It translates to CSAKSQGDPSSSYEQYV.

This chain links TRBV6-5 with TRBJ1-6; unclear D gene. From germline, CDR1 is MNHEY and CDR2 SVGAGI. Trimming cost V 4 bases and J 9 bases, with 16 bases left between them. The CDR3 extends over 15 amino acids. DNA of the CDR3: TGTGCCAGCAGTTCGAACCCGACGGACCCTTCACCCCTCCACTTT. Amino acid sequence: CASSSNPTDPSPLHF.

This clonotype was detected only a few times. The chain links TRBV4-3 to TRBJ2-1; D unresolved. Germline values: CDR1 LGHNA, CDR2 YSLEER. CDR3 length: 19 residues. Trimming shortened V by 0 bases and J by 0 bases, and 18 bases separated the two germline ends. CDR3 bases: TGCGCCAGCAGCCAAGATAGTCCGGACGTAGTGGGCTCCTACAATGAGCAGTTCTTC. Translating gives CASSQDSPDVVGSYNEQFF.